Each of the 24 T cell receptor beta chains below was sequenced from the same sample in a study of blood T cell repertoires in COVID-19. Assay: immunoSEQ multiplex PCR; the TCRdb copy retains only in-frame clones and omits some. The table has about 480,000 clones, about 88% seen once. Sequencing input: PBMCs or T cells enriched from blood (not recorded which). These receptor sequences come from a woman aged 60-70 years who had recovered from COVID-19.

The chain employs TRBV6-5 and TRBJ2-1; D is possibly TRBD2 (6 bases). The CDR3 sequence is 15 residues long. Germline V gene data show CDR1 as MNHEY and CDR2 as SVGAGI. V was shortened by 2 bases and J by 0 bases, with 8 bases between the two germline ends. The CDR3: CASSYAGISYNEQFF. CDR3 sequence (DNA): TGTGCCAGCAGTTACGCGGGGATCTCCTACAATGAGCAGTTCTTC.

This chain connects TRBV10-3 to TRBJ1-5; D might be TRBD1 (5 bases). CDR1 and CDR2 from the germline V gene are ENHRY and SYGVKD. The V end lost 3 bases, the J end lost 4 bases, and 13 bases lay between the germline ends. The CDR3 covers 15 residues. Written as DNA, the CDR3 is TGTGCCATCAGTGATGTCGTAGGGGATAATCAGCCCCAGCATTTT. This encodes CAISDVVGDNQPQHF.

The chain combines TRBV7-9 with TRBJ1-4; 9 bases agree with TRBD1. V gave up 5 bases and J gave up 5 bases; unmatched junction bases: 9. Looked up from germline, CDR1 is SEHNR and CDR2 is FQNEAQ (reference sequence). The CDR3 spans 16 residues. The CDR3 coding sequence is TGTGCCAGCAGCCCGTCCATGACAGGGGGGAATGAAAAACTGTTTTTT. It is translated as CASSPSMTGGNEKLFF.

The rearrangement links TRBV9 to TRBJ2-2; no clear D gene. CDR1 and CDR2 from the germline V gene are SGDLS and YYNGEE. With 4 bases removed from V and 4 bases from J, the gap between germline ends came to 11 bases. The CDR3 loop spans 14 amino acids. The CDR3 nucleotides read TGTGCCAGCAGCCCCCGTCCGCGCACCGGGGAGCTGTTTTTT. It codes for CASSPRPRTGELFF.

CDR3 region: CASSPGTDTQYF. The CDR3 bases are TGTGCCAGCAGCCCAGGGACAGATACGCAGTATTTT. J is TRBJ2-3 and V is TRBV11-3, with D perhaps matching TRBD1 (5 bases). Germline CDR1 is SGHNT and CDR2 is YENEEA. Trimming left V 5 bases short and J 3 bases short, with 6 bases between. This CDR3 is built from 12 residues. Full variable domain (rest looked up from reference TRBV11-3 and TRBJ2-3): EAGVVQSPRYKIIEKKQPVAFWCNPISGHNTLYWYLQNLGQGPELLIRYENEEAVDDSQLPKDRFSAERLKGVDSTLKIQPAELGDSAVYLCASSPGTDTQYFGPGTRLTVL.

The rearrangement links TRBV19 to TRBJ1-3, with 7 bases matching TRBD1. CDR1 LNHDA and CDR2 SQIVND come from the germline V gene (reference sequence). V gave up 6 bases and J gave up 1 base; unmatched junction bases: 6. The CDR3 length is 15 residues. This chain's CDR3 is CASSVQGFSGNTIYF. In DNA form, the CDR3 reads TGTGCCAGTAGCGTACAGGGGTTTTCTGGAAACACCATATATTTT.

The rearrangement links TRBV4-1 to TRBJ2-2; D ambiguous. CDR1 and CDR2 (germline): MGHRA, YSYEKL. V gave up 4 bases and J gave up 4 bases, with 7 bases separating them. This CDR3 comprises 13 residues. As DNA, the CDR3 is TGCGCCAGCAGCCCGCCAGTCACCGGGGAGCTGTTTTTT. It specifies CASSPPVTGELFF.

This chain uses TRBV4-1 with TRBJ1-2, with D unresolved. The CDR3 extends over 13 amino acids. V was shortened by 0 bases and J by 8 bases, with 10 bases between the two germline ends. CDR1 is MGHRA, CDR2 YSYEKL, per germline. CDR3 residues: CASSQDTDFGYTF. The DNA for the CDR3 is TGCGCCAGCAGCCAAGATACTGATTTCGGCTACACCTTC.

The V and J genes are TRBV19 and TRBJ1-1, with 8 nucleotides matching TRBD1. J was trimmed by 4 bases and V by 4 bases; bases with no gene match: 2. From germline, CDR1 is LNHDA and CDR2 SQIVND (reference sequence). The CDR3 spans 13 residues. The CDR3 here is CASSNDRGTEAFF. The CDR3, as DNA: TGTGCCAGTAGTAATGACAGGGGCACTGAAGCTTTCTTT. The full variable domain, completed using reference TRBV19 and TRBJ1-1, is DGGITQSPKYLFRKEGQNVTLSCEQNLNHDAMYWYRQDPGQGLRLIYYSQIVNDFQKGDIAEGYSVSREKKESFPLTVTSAQKNPTAFYLCASSNDRGTEAFFGQGTRLTVV.

The chain has TRBV10-2 and TRBJ2-6, with TRBD1 as a possible D gene (5 bases). The germline V and J ends were trimmed by 3 bases and 0 bases, with 6 bases remaining between them. This CDR3 spans 15 amino acids. Germline V CDR1 and CDR2: WSHSY, SAAADI. CDR3 sequence reads: CASSDTGSGANVLTF. The CDR3 nucleotides are TGCGCCAGCAGTGACACAGGCTCTGGGGCCAACGTCCTGACTTTC.

Here the CDR3 reads CASSPTGLSYEQYF. The CDR3 DNA reads as TGTGCCAGCAGCCCGACAGGGCTCTCCTACGAGCAGTACTTC. V is TRBV5-4 and J is TRBJ2-7; 7 bases map to TRBD1. CDR1 and CDR2 (germline): SGHNT, YYREEE (reference sequence). CDR3 length: 14 residues. J lost 0 bases, V lost 4 bases, and 4 bases had no gene match.

V usage is TRBV2 and J usage is TRBJ1-6; 8 nucleotides match TRBD1. Germline V gene sequence: CDR1 SNHLY, CDR2 FYNNEI. The CDR3 totals 15 residues. Trimming removed 5 bases from V and 5 bases from J; junction bases left unmatched: 5. The CDR3 protein is CASSYTDRDNSPLHF. DNA of the CDR3: TGTGCCAGCAGTTATACGGACAGGGATAATTCACCCCTCCACTTT.

The gene calls are TRBV7-9 and TRBJ1-1, with TRBD1 matching 7 bases. Germline assignment: CDR1 SEHNR and CDR2 FQNEAQ (reference sequence). After removal of 8 bases from V and 6 bases from J, the junction contained 6 bases not matched to a gene. CDR3 size: 12 residues. The CDR3 DNA is TGTGCCAGCGGACGAACAGGGGCTGAAGCTTTCTTT. As protein: CASGRTGAEAFF.

The CDR3: CASSLQGPNQPQHF. Written as DNA, the CDR3 is TGTGCCAGCAGTTTGCAGGGGCCCAATCAGCCCCAGCATTTT. The V and J genes are TRBV27 and TRBJ1-5, with D possibly matching TRBD1 (6 bases). Trimming left V 3 bases short and J 3 bases short, with 9 bases between. The germline CDR1 and CDR2 sequences are MNHEY and SMNVEV (reference sequence). This CDR3 contains 14 residues.

The J gene is TRBJ2-5, the V gene TRBV9; the D is unclear. This CDR3 comprises 14 residues. V shed 4 bases and J shed 0 bases, with 10 bases lying between them. The germline gives CDR1 SGDLS, CDR2 YYNGEE. Here the CDR3 DNA reads TGTGCCAGCAGCCCGACTGATTACCAAGAGACCCAGTACTTC. Residues: CASSPTDYQETQYF. The variable domain in full, with the rest retrieved from reference TRBV9 and TRBJ2-5, is DSGVTQTPKHLITATGQRVTLRCSPRSGDLSVYWYQQSLDQGLQFLIQYYNGEERAKGNILERFSAQQFPDLHSELNLSSLELGDSALYFCASSPTDYQETQYFGPGTRLLVL.

The chain recombines TRBV4-1 with TRBJ2-7; the D is unclear. There are 13 residues in the CDR3. Trimming shortened V by 2 bases and J by 1 base, and 6 bases separated the two germline ends. Germline V gene lookup returns CDR1 MGHRA and CDR2 YSYEKL. The CDR3 DNA reads as TGCGCCAGCAGCCAACCCGGGTCCTACGAGCAGTACTTC. This translates into CASSQPGSYEQYF.

This chain links TRBV6-1 with TRBJ1-2; D is undetermined. The CDR3 is 15 residues long. V was cut by 3 bases and J by 0 bases, with 11 bases left in between. Germline V gene data show CDR1 as MNHNS and CDR2 as SASEGT. CDR3 in DNA: TGTGCCAGCAGTGAGCAGCCGGGAACTAACTATGGCTACACCTTC. This sequence encodes CASSEQPGTNYGYTF.

This clone has only a few counts. The gene calls are TRBV11-3 and TRBJ1-3, with D possibly being TRBD1 (6 bases). The CDR3 runs to 14 residues. V was trimmed by 5 bases and J by 3 bases, leaving 11 bases between them. The germline V gene encodes CDR1 SGHNT and CDR2 YENEEA. This chain's CDR3 is CASSPRTVGNTIYF. In DNA, the CDR3 is TGTGCCAGCAGCCCACGGACAGTTGGAAACACCATATATTTT.

This clone was counted once. The chain has TRBV30 and TRBJ2-6; 7 nucleotides line up with TRBD2. The J segment lost 1 base and the V segment lost 8 bases, leaving 2 bases of the junction unmatched. CDR1 and CDR2 from the germline V gene are GTSNPN and SVGIG (reference sequence). The CDR3 totals 13 residues. The CDR3, as DNA: TGTGCCGGGGGGGGATCTGGGGCCAACGTCCTGACTTTC. Translating it yields CAGGGSGANVLTF. Filled out from reference TRBV30 and TRBJ2-6, the complete variable domain reads SQTIHQWPATLVQPVGSPLSLECTVEGTSNPNLYWYRQAAGRGLQLLFYSVGIGQISSEVPQNLSASRPQDRQFILSSKKLLLSDSGFYLCAGGGSGANVLTFGAGSRLTVL.

V and J are TRBV7-2 and TRBJ1-2, with D possibly matching TRBD1 (6 bases). This CDR3 has 13 residues. Germline assignment: CDR1 SGHTA and CDR2 FQGNSA. Trimming left V 5 bases short and J 9 bases short, with 16 bases between. The CDR3 here is CASSRTASWSYTF. The DNA of the CDR3 is TGTGCCAGCAGCAGGACAGCGTCCTGGAGCTACACCTTC.

The V call is TRBV11-3, the J call TRBJ1-6; 7 nucleotides line up with TRBD1. The V gene end was trimmed by 0 bases and the J gene end by 7 bases; junction bases not matched to a gene: 3. The CDR3 contains 15 residues. The germline gives CDR1 SGHNT, CDR2 YENEEA. The CDR3, as DNA: TGTGCCAGCAGCTTAGAGGGGACAGCCAATTCACCCCTCCACTTT. It codes for CASSLEGTANSPLHF.

The chain uses TRBV10-3 and TRBJ2-2; 8 nucleotides match TRBD2. The CDR3 is made up of 14 amino acids. J was trimmed by 9 bases and V by 10 bases; bases with no gene match: 13. From germline, CDR1 is ENHRY and CDR2 SYGVKD. The CDR3 region is CATRGSGGSRELFF. CDR3 nucleotide sequence: TGTGCCACCCGTGGCAGCGGGGGTTCGCGGGAGCTGTTTTTT.

Comments on this clone: Other DNA sequences in the sample encode the same CDR3. This sequence joins TRBV5-6 and TRBJ1-5; D gene unclear. Trimming pared 0 bases from V and 0 bases from J, leaving 4 bases between. The CDR3 contains 14 residues. Germline V gene lookup returns CDR1 SGHDT and CDR2 YYEEEE. The CDR3 loop is CASSLGLSNQPQHF. The CDR3, as DNA: TGTGCCAGCAGCTTGGGACTTAGCAATCAGCCCCAGCATTTT.

This clone was found a few times. The chain carries TRBV3-1 (or the pseudogene TRBV3-2) and TRBJ1-1, with no clear D. The germline V gene has CDR1 LGHDT and CDR2 YNNKEL (reference sequence). This CDR3 comprises 13 residues. Trimming took 0 bases from V and 9 from J, leaving 11 bases between them. CDR3 nucleotide sequence: TGTGCCAGCAGCCAAGATCGGGGAGGGAAAGCTTTCTTT. It yields the protein CASSQDRGGKAFF.